Reported below is one T cell receptor beta chain. This record comes from a study of blood T cell repertoires in COVID-19. Overall study: Collection of acute and convalescent COVID-19 samples took place in the United States, Italy and Spain. T cells, B-cell-depleted T cells, or PBMCs provided the cDNA or gDNA that served as material.

The CDR3 has 12 amino acids. Deletions cut 5 bases from V and 5 bases from J, with 10 bases between. Looked up from germline, CDR1 is PRHDT and CDR2 is FYEKMQ (reference sequence). Original methodology: How many nucleated cells were present was estimated from reference gene primer amplification. Measured with immunoSEQ multiplex PCR; TCRdb has only the in-frame clones, and not every one. The V and J calls and clone size are taken from that table; D and trimming were inferred from the DNA. Of some 45,000 clones detected, roughly nine tenths appear once; the ten largest clones hold roughly 10%. The specimen sequenced was peripheral blood. The chain combines TRBV13 with TRBJ2-7, with D perhaps matching TRBD1 (6 bases). This TCR came from a human donor in a cohort sampled during active COVID-19. For the CDR3, the DNA is TGTGCCAGCAGCAAGGACAGCCACGAGCAGTACTTC. It is translated as CASSKDSHEQYF.